What follows are 17 T cell receptor beta chains derived from one specimen sequenced in a study of blood T cell repertoires in COVID-19 (dated by TCRdb to between 2020 and 2021). The protocol used for the library was the immunoSEQ multiplex PCR assay. TCRdb retrieved this table from immuneACCESS and kept in-frame rearrangements only. Not all clones are present; in checked studies, unresolved V genes account for under half, and no reason is known for the remainder. This sample gives 55,000 to 75,000 clones in total; around 84% of them show up just once. The ten largest make up around 7.7% of the sample. The sequencing input was peripheral blood. The source of these receptors is a human donor with active COVID-19. The donor label of this sample is uncertain.

V and J are TRBV2 and TRBJ2-5; D is perhaps TRBD1 (5 bases). Germline V gene data show CDR1 as SNHLY and CDR2 as FYNNEI. Trimming pared 6 bases from V and 4 bases from J, leaving 18 bases between. The CDR3 is 15 residues long. CDR3 DNA: TGTGCCAGCAGGGTGCGTAGGGGCACAGGAGAGACCCAGTACTTC. Protein product: CASRVRRGTGETQYF.

This chain connects TRBV5-5 to TRBJ2-7; a weak D match, TRBD1 (6 bases). Germline V gene data show CDR1 as SGHKS and CDR2 as YYEKEE (reference sequence). This CDR3 comprises 14 residues. With 2 bases removed from V and 2 bases from J, the gap between germline ends came to 11 bases. In nucleotides, the CDR3 is TGTGCCAGCAGCTTCCGGGACATTACCTACGAGCAGTACTTC. This translates into CASSFRDITYEQYF.

Details on this clone: The same CDR3 arises from other DNA sequences in this sample as well. The rearrangement uses TRBV2 and TRBJ2-5, with 7 nucleotides matching TRBD1. V trimming: 6 bases; J trimming: 4 bases; junction bases outside the gene matches: 2. The germline gives CDR1 SNHLY, CDR2 FYNNEI. The CDR3 sequence is 12 residues long. The CDR3 region is CASRGDRETQYF. CDR3 bases: TGTGCCAGCAGGGGGGACAGAGAGACCCAGTACTTC.

This rearrangement joins TRBV10-3 to TRBJ2-1; 7 bases agree with TRBD1. The CDR3 sequence is 15 residues long. Germline lookup yields CDR1 ENHRY and CDR2 SYGVKD. J gave up 2 bases and V 8 bases, and 9 bases lay outside the gene matches. CDR3 residues: CAISSTGITYNEQFF. In nucleotides, the CDR3 is TGTGCCATCTCCTCGACAGGGATAACCTACAATGAGCAGTTCTTC.

The chain links TRBV6-5 to TRBJ2-2; possibly TRBD2 for D (5 bases). Per germline, CDR1 MNHEY and CDR2 SVGAGI. V shed 6 bases and J shed 4 bases, with 9 bases lying between them. The CDR3 spans 13 residues. The CDR3 nucleotides are TGTGCCAGCAGAGTTACTAGCACCGGGGAGCTGTTTTTT. Its protein is CASRVTSTGELFF.

The rearrangement joins TRBV7-9 to TRBJ2-4, with 10 bases identical to TRBD1. The junction had 1 base not matched to a gene; V was cut back by 1 base and J by 4 bases. Germline V gene data show CDR1 as SEHNR and CDR2 as FQNEAQ (reference sequence). There are 15 residues in the CDR3. CDR3: CASSLGTGGKNIQYF. The CDR3 coding sequence is TGTGCCAGCAGCTTAGGGACAGGGGGGAAAAACATTCAGTACTTC.

The chain recombines TRBV28 with TRBJ2-7; the match to TRBD1 covers 8 bases. The CDR3 length is 14 residues. Germline assignment: CDR1 MDHEN and CDR2 SYDVKM. The trim removed 6 bases at V and 3 bases at J, leaving 7 bases unmatched. The DNA for the CDR3 is TGTGCCAGCAGGGACGGGACAGGAATCTACGAGCAGTACTTC. Translated, it gives CASRDGTGIYEQYF.

This sequence joins TRBV5-6 and TRBJ2-1, with 10 bases lining up with TRBD2. V was pared by 5 bases and J by 10 bases, with 12 bases of the junction left unmatched. CDR1 and CDR2 (germline): SGHDT, YYEEEE. CDR3 length: 15 residues. The CDR3 coding sequence is TGTGCCAGCAGGGGGGGCAGCGGGAGGGCCGAAGAGCAGTTCTTC. Its protein is CASRGGSGRAEEQFF.

The J gene is TRBJ2-1, the V gene TRBV7-2, with D possibly matching TRBD2 (6 bases). Trimming shortened V by 0 bases and J by 7 bases, and 7 bases separated the two germline ends. The CDR3 has 13 residues. CDR1 and CDR2 from the germline V gene are SGHTA and FQGNSA. The DNA of the CDR3 is TGTGCCAGCAGCTTAGCGAGCGGGAATGAGCAGTTCTTC. It translates to CASSLASGNEQFF.

This chain links TRBV5-1 with TRBJ1-1; D possibly corresponds to TRBD1 (6 bases). V gave up 2 bases and J gave up 6 bases, with 14 bases separating them. The CDR3 contains 14 residues. The germline gives CDR1 SGHRS, CDR2 YFSETQ. CDR3 residues: CASSFRGSDSEAFF. CDR3 nucleotide sequence: TGCGCCAGCAGCTTTAGGGGGTCCGATTCTGAAGCTTTCTTT.

CDR3 protein: CASSPRFRSGRRGNIQYF. The CDR3 bases are TGTGCCAGCAGCCCGCGGTTCCGGAGCGGGAGGAGGGGAAACATTCAGTACTTC. The chain combines TRBV11-2 with TRBJ2-4; 9 bases fit TRBD2. CDR3 length equals 18 residues. Looked up from germline, CDR1 is SGHAT and CDR2 is FQNNGV. Trimming cost V 5 bases and J 6 bases; bases outside gene matches: 17.

This CDR3 is CASSLGAGELFF. CDR3 coding DNA: TGTGCCAGCAGCCTGGGAGCCGGGGAGCTGTTTTTT. This chain connects TRBV3-1 (or the pseudogene TRBV3-2) to TRBJ2-2; TRBD2 might be the D (5 bases). The CDR3 consists of 12 residues. Per the germline V gene, CDR1 is LGHDT and CDR2 is YNNKEL (reference sequence). Trimming removed 4 bases from V and 6 bases from J, with 6 bases in between.

The rearrangement joins TRBV28 to TRBJ1-5; D uncertain. This CDR3 comprises 12 residues. Germline values: CDR1 MDHEN, CDR2 SYDVKM. V lost 7 bases to trimming and J lost 1 base, with 5 bases between them. The CDR3: CASTVSNQPQHF. In nucleotides, the CDR3 is TGTGCCAGCACTGTGAGCAATCAGCCCCAGCATTTT. The full variable domain, in which reference TRBV28 and TRBJ1-5 provide the parts outside the CDR3, is DVKVTQSSRYLVKRTGEKVFLECVQDMDHENMFWYRQDPGLGLRLIYFSYDVKMKEKGDIPEGYSVSREKKERFSLILESASTNQTSMYLCASTVSNQPQHFGDGTRLSIL.

This clone was detected only once. This chain connects TRBV6-2 or TRBV6-3 to TRBJ2-2; weak D call: TRBD2 (5 bases). This CDR3 is 14 amino acids long. Germline lookup yields CDR1 MNHEY and CDR2 SVGEGT. The V gene lost 4 bases and the J gene lost 1 base, with 7 bases spanning the gap. The CDR3, as DNA: TGTGCCAGCAGTTTTCGGGGGAACACCGGGGAGCTGTTTTTT. It is translated as CASSFRGNTGELFF.

The chain has TRBV6-2 or TRBV6-3 and TRBJ1-2, with D possibly TRBD1 on 6 matching bases. The CDR3 has 13 amino acids. V was trimmed by 5 bases and J by 2 bases, leaving 9 bases between them. The germline V gene encodes CDR1 MNHEY and CDR2 SVGEGT. The CDR3 sequence: CASSNRANYGYTF. In DNA form, the CDR3 reads TGTGCCAGCAGTAACAGGGCCAACTATGGCTACACCTTC.

The chain employs TRBV14 and TRBJ2-2; D remains unclear. The V gene's germline CDR1 is SGHDN and CDR2 FVKESK. The CDR3 loop spans 16 amino acids. V was shortened by 2 bases and J by 1 base, with 11 bases between the two germline ends. This CDR3 reads CASSQLSSLNTGELFF. The CDR3 nucleotides read TGTGCCAGCAGCCAACTCTCGTCTCTGAACACCGGGGAGCTGTTTTTT.

This chain uses TRBV12-3 or TRBV12-4 with TRBJ2-5; D gene unclear. Trimming left V 6 bases short and J 3 bases short, with 5 bases between. CDR3 size: 11 residues. CDR3 DNA: TGTGCCAGCAGCCCTAAAGAGACCCAGTACTTC. Translation gives CASSPKETQYF.